This TCR beta chain stems from a study of T cell responses to AZD1222 COVID-19 vaccine. The study's findings and limits: White British ancestry dominated among donors, who included more females, and clonal diversity was possibly underestimated.

Second doses that came at about 4 or about 12 weeks were put together. V dropped 6 bases and J dropped 4 bases, with 22 bases sitting between them. Germline CDR1 and CDR2: SGHDT and YYEEEE. This CDR3 region has 16 residues. Concerning this clone itself: Its antigen is currently unknown.

Repertoires were generated with immunoSEQ multiplex PCR, while TCRdb's copy carries only in-frame clones and drops some. The sample holds around 150,000 clones, around 90% seen once. Sequencing was performed on peripheral blood, taken 28 days after the second AZD1222 dose. V gene TRBV5-6 combines with J gene TRBJ1-1; a weak D match, TRBD1 (5 bases). The TCR originated in an adult who received the AZD1222 COVID-19 vaccine. The DNA for the CDR3 is TGTGCCAGCACCCAGCGAGGGGAAAAACGGGCCACTGAAGCTTTCTTT. The encoded protein is CASTQRGEKRATEAFF.